A selection of T cell receptor beta chains follows, all from one sample in a study of glioma-infiltrating T cells. TCRdb itself ran the multiplex PCR reads through MiXCR, one entry per CDR3 protein. The repertoire holds 150,000 to 200,000 distinct CDR3 sequences, with about 47% as singletons. The sequenced sample was glioma tissue, nonneoplastic brain tissue, or PBMCs (not recorded which). All receptors come from a human donor with low-grade glioma or glioblastoma, undergoing nonglioma brain surgery, or in good health (not recorded which). CDR3s include the opening cysteine and the closing phenylalanine or tryptophan. A D gene is named only where the DNA matches it firmly. The size entry is marked missing in some rows and otherwise reads once, few, many or a size class.

size: .; D: .; J: TRBJ2-3; V: TRBV5-1; CDR3: CASSRDSRTDKQYF; DNA: TGCGCCAGCAGCCGGGACTCGCGCACAGATAAGCAGTATTTT
size: .; D: .; J: TRBJ1-2; V: TRBV28; CDR3: CARGLILYANGYTF; DNA: TGTGCCAGGGGTTTGATCCTATATGCGAATGGCTACACCTTC
size: .; D: TRBD1; J: TRBJ2-5; V: TRBV28; CDR3: CASSAFGTGTKETQYF; DNA: TGTGCCAGCAGTGCCTTTGGGACAGGAACCAAAGAGACCCAGTACTTC
size: .; D: TRBD2; J: TRBJ2-3; V: TRBV20-1; CDR3: CSAPSLLTAGGAGDKQYF; DNA: TGCAGTGCCCCCTCCTTACTGACTGCGGGAGGGGCGGGGGATAAGCAGTATTTT
size: .; D: .; J: TRBJ2-2; V: TRBV5-1; CDR3: CASSSTGTPNTGELFF; DNA: TGCGCCAGCAGCAGCACCGGGACTCCTAACACCGGGGAGCTGTTTTTT
size: few; D: .; J: TRBJ2-1; V: TRBV4-2; CDR3: CASSQDGRKGNEQFF; DNA: TGTGCCAGCAGCCAAGACGGGAGAAAGGGGAATGAGCAGTTCTTC
size: once; D: .; J: TRBJ2-5; V: TRBV12-3/TRBV12-4; CDR3: CASSDLDDQETQYF; DNA: TGTGCCAGCAGTGACCTGGACGACCAAGAGACCCAGTACTTC
size: many; D: .; J: TRBJ2-2; V: TRBV7-6; CDR3: CASSLSGNTGELFF; DNA: TGTGCCAGCAGCTTATCTGGCAACACCGGGGAGCTGTTTTTT
size: many; D: TRBD2; J: TRBJ2-3; V: TRBV5-5; CDR3: CASSLVGGGTDTQYF; DNA: TGTGCCAGCAGCTTGGTGGGGGGGGGCACAGATACGCAGTATTTT
size: .; D: .; J: TRBJ1-5; V: TRBV6-1; CDR3: CASREGRARNQPQHF; DNA: TGTGCCAGCAGGGAGGGACGGGCCCGCAATCAGCCCCAGCATTTT
size: many; D: .; J: TRBJ1-1; V: TRBV27; CDR3: CASRPLSYTEAFF; DNA: TGTGCCAGCAGACCTTTGAGTTACACTGAAGCTTTCTTT
size: .; D: .; J: TRBJ1-5; V: TRBV28; CDR3: CARDSGYREQPQHF; DNA: TGTGCCAGGGACTCAGGGTACAGGGAGCAGCCCCAGCATTTT
size: many; D: .; J: TRBJ2-6; V: TRBV20-1; CDR3: CSAEGSSGANVLTF; DNA: TGCAGTGCAGAGGGCAGCTCTGGGGCCAACGTCCTGACTTTC
size: few; D: .; J: TRBJ2-6; V: TRBV20-1; CDR3: CSARDFRLSGANVLTF; DNA: TGCAGTGCTAGAGATTTCCGGCTATCTGGGGCCAACGTCCTGACTTTC
size: many; D: .; J: TRBJ1-5; V: TRBV20-1; CDR3: CSARDYGGNSYQPQHF; DNA: TGCAGTGCTAGAGATTACGGGGGAAATTCGTATCAGCCCCAGCATTTT
size: .; D: TRBD1; J: TRBJ2-7; V: TRBV20-1; CDR3: CSAGTGLVQTYEQYF; DNA: TGCAGTGCTGGGACAGGTCTAGTACAGACATACGAGCAGTACTTC
size: .; D: TRBD1; J: TRBJ1-2; V: TRBV12-3/TRBV12-4; CDR3: CASMPQGLANYGYTF; DNA: TGTGCCAGCATGCCACAGGGGCTAGCTAACTATGGCTACACCTTC
size: .; D: .; J: TRBJ1-5; V: TRBV2; CDR3: CASRGWGINQPQHF; DNA: TGTGCCAGCAGGGGGTGGGGTATCAATCAGCCCCAGCATTTT
size: .; D: TRBD1; J: TRBJ2-1; V: TRBV19; CDR3: CASSIPDRGHNDQFF; DNA: TGTGCCAGTAGTATCCCGGACAGGGGGCACAATGACCAGTTCTTC
size: many; D: TRBD2; J: TRBJ2-1; V: TRBV27; CDR3: CASSLGPGGTIEQFF; DNA: TGTGCCAGCAGTTTGGGCCCCGGGGGGACGATTGAGCAGTTCTTC
size: .; D: .; J: TRBJ2-1; V: TRBV3-1; CDR3: CASSQVRLPNEQFF; DNA: TGTGCCAGCAGCCAAGTTCGTCTTCCAAATGAGCAGTTCTTC
size: many; D: TRBD2; J: TRBJ2-1; V: TRBV20-1; CDR3: CSARDPSGSPYNEQFF; DNA: TGCAGTGCTAGAGATCCTAGCGGGTCCCCTTACAATGAGCAGTTCTTC
size: .; D: .; J: TRBJ2-1; V: TRBV4-1; CDR3: CAGSLQSSYNEQFF; DNA: TGCGCCGGCAGCTTACAAAGCTCCTACAATGAGCAGTTCTTC
size: .; D: .; J: TRBJ2-7; V: TRBV28; CDR3: CASSLYARWESPSYEQYF; DNA: TGTGCCAGCAGTTTATACGCTCGGTGGGAGTCGCCCTCCTACGAGCAGTACTTC
size: many; D: .; J: TRBJ2-5; V: TRBV2; CDR3: CASSESSPRTETQYF; DNA: TGTGCCAGCAGTGAATCGTCTCCCCGAACGGAGACCCAGTACTTC
size: many; D: .; J: TRBJ2-7; V: TRBV27; CDR3: CASSGGRTYEQYF; DNA: TGTGCCAGCAGTGGGGGAAGAACCTACGAGCAGTACTTC
size: medium-sized; D: .; J: TRBJ2-7; V: TRBV6-1; CDR3: CASTLANEQYF; DNA: TGTGCCAGCACTCTAGCGAACGAGCAGTACTTC
size: few; D: .; J: TRBJ2-7; V: TRBV2; CDR3: CAGSTQGYEQYF; DNA: TGTGCCGGCAGTACACAGGGATACGAGCAGTACTTC